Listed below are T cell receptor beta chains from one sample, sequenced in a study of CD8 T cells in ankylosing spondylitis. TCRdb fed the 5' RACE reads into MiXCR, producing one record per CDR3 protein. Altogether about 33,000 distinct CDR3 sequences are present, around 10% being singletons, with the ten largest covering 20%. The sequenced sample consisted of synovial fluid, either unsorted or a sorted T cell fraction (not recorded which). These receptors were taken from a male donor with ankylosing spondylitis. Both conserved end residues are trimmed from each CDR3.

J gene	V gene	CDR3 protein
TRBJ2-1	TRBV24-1	ATSDSAGVYDEQF
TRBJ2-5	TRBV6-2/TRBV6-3	ASSYSNRAPGD
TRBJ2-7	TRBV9	ASSSDISYEQY
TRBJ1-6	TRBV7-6	ASSRSNSPLH
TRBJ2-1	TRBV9	ASSLGLAGTTGQF
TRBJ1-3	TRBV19	ASSSTPPQGTSGNTIY
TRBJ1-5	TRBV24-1	ATSDRGGRQPQH
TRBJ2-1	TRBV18	ASSPAIWSSYNEQF
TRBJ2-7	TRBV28	ASSIIPKLYEQY
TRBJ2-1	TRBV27	ASSLLAGGYNEQF
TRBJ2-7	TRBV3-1	ASSQALAGHEQY
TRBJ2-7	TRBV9	ASSPRDRGQYEQY
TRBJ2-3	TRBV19	ASSPGTASTDTQY
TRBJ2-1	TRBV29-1	SVEERNNEQF
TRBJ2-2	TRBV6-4	ASSMLATGELF
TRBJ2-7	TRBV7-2	ASSLVVLPYEQY
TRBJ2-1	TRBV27	ASSLLAGGSNEQF
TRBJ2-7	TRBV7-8	ASSPQGRGYEQY
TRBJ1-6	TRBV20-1	SARNPRGGSSYNSPLH
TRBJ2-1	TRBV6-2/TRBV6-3	ASSLLAGVGNEQF
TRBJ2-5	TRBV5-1	ASSFPPGQANQETQY
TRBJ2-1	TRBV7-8	ASSPKRQGMRLAGDDEQF
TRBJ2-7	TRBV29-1	SVGRTGRLAGGPTYEQY
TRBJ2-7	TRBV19	ASSIRLAGVEDEQY
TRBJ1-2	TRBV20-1	SAGQNYGYT
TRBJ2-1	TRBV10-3	ATHGAVGNEQF
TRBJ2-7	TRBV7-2	ASSLGRLAGASY
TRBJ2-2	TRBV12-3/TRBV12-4	ASTRTGELF
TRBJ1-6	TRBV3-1	ASGTPRNSPLH
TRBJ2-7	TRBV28	ASSILSGRAHEQY
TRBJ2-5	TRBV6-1	ASSPLVLGETQY
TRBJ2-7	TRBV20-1	SARDLRDTVHEQY
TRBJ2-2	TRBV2	ASSRLGTGELF
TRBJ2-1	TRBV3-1	ASSQPLAGVSYNEQF
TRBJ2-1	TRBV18	ASSPESTGRNNEQF
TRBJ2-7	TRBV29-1	SVRDKYEQY
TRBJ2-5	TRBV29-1	SVRDRVQETQY
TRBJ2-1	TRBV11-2	ASSSARSYEQF